This T cell receptor beta chain was identified in a study of metastatic and nonmetastatic thyroid tumors. This clone occurred many times. TCRdb re-called the PCR reads with MiXCR. The table has under 95,000 clones, roughly 13% seen once. The CDR3 is 14 amino acids. Trimming left V 5 bases short and J 4 bases short, with 14 bases between. All patients were treatment-naive before thyroid surgery. The chain uses TRBV12-3 or TRBV12-4 and TRBJ1-2, with D possibly matching TRBD1 (5 bases). The TCR comes from a female donor with papillary thyroid cancer or a benign thyroid nodule (not recorded which). Some clones in this sample may be carry-over from other donors' samples. Sequencing was carried out using blood. CDR3 in DNA: TGTGCCAGCAGTGCCCATGGGGGTAGCTATGGCTACACCTTC. Translated, it gives CASSAHGGSYGYTF.